These 22 T cell receptor beta chains originate from one sample sequenced in a study of Ad26.COV2.S vaccination and SARS-CoV-2 variants. This sample's treatment: roughly 20 received Ad26.COV2.S at low or high dose, single or two shots; a few received placebo; per-sample allocation not given. It was on day 63 after the first vaccine or placebo injection that samples were taken. Clones were sequenced by immunoSEQ multiplex PCR, and TCRdb holds only the in-frame ones, with some missing. The table has 300,000 to 450,000 clones, 70% to 90% seen once. The sequenced sample was peripheral blood, obtained in a trial of Ad26.COV2.S vaccine versus placebo. The origin of the receptors is a person between 18 and 65 years old who received the Ad26.COV2.S COVID-19 vaccine or a placebo.

A single count supports this clone. V usage is TRBV10-3 and J usage is TRBJ2-7; a weak D match, TRBD1 (6 bases). The germline CDR1 and CDR2 sequences are ENHRY and SYGVKD. CDR3 length equals 14 residues. V gave up 6 bases and J gave up 0 bases, with 12 bases separating them. The CDR3 DNA reads TGTGCCATCAGCCCTCGACAGGACTCCTACGAGCAGTACTTC. It specifies CAISPRQDSYEQYF.

The gene calls are TRBV7-9 and TRBJ2-7; perhaps TRBD2 as D (7 bases). Germline V gives CDR1 SEHNR, CDR2 FQNEAQ (reference sequence). The CDR3 sequence is 14 residues long. Trimming shortened V by 3 bases and J by 7 bases, and 16 bases separated the two germline ends. This CDR3 reads CASSLKGGSSEQYF. In DNA, the CDR3 is TGTGCCAGCAGCTTGAAGGGGGGGTCCAGTGAGCAGTACTTC.

The chain links TRBV5-4 to TRBJ2-1, with D possibly TRBD2 on 7 matching bases. Germline V lookup: CDR1 SGHNT, CDR2 YYREEE (reference sequence). The V gene lost 5 bases and the J gene lost 8 bases, with 23 bases spanning the gap. The CDR3 contains 16 residues. The CDR3 here is CASSRGLSLGGDEQFF. In DNA, the CDR3 is TGTGCCAGCAGTCGAGGACTGTCCCTAGGGGGGGATGAGCAGTTCTTC.

The chain joins TRBV2 to TRBJ2-3; D possibly corresponds to TRBD2 (6 bases). The CDR3 loop spans 12 amino acids. Trimming removed 2 bases from V and 11 bases from J, with 11 bases in between. CDR1 SNHLY and CDR2 FYNNEI come from the germline V gene. CDR3 DNA sequence: TGTGCCAGCAGTGAATTGGAGGGCCTGCAGTATTTT. It codes for CASSELEGLQYF.

The rearrangement links TRBV5-6 to TRBJ1-3, with TRBD1 matching 7 bases. Germline V lookup: CDR1 SGHDT, CDR2 YYEEEE. The V and J ends lost 6 bases and 2 bases, in that order; junction bases with no gene match: 11. CDR3 length equals 16 residues. The CDR3 sequence is CASTAYGTEAGNTIYF. Here the CDR3 DNA reads TGTGCCAGCACCGCCTACGGGACAGAGGCTGGAAACACCATATATTTT.

A single count supports this clone. CDR3: CASNDGAGGADTQYF. For the CDR3, the DNA is TGCGCCAGCAACGACGGGGCGGGAGGGGCAGATACGCAGTATTTT. The rearrangement links TRBV5-1 to TRBJ2-3; 9 positions agree with TRBD2. V was clipped by 6 bases and J by 4 bases; unmatched bases: 9. There are 15 residues in the CDR3. CDR1 and CDR2 (germline): SGHRS, YFSETQ.

V gene TRBV5-6 combines with J gene TRBJ2-2; D remains ambiguous. Germline V gives CDR1 SGHDT, CDR2 YYEEEE. Between the trimmed V and J ends, which lost 2 bases and 3 bases, there was a span of 14 bases. The CDR3 has 16 amino acids. The CDR3 nucleotides are TGTGCCAGCAGCTTCGTCACAGCAGCCTACACCGGGGAGCTGTTTTTT. Its translation is CASSFVTAAYTGELFF.

CDR3 coding DNA: TGCGCCAGCAGCTTCGCAGGGGTACCATCCCCGAACACTGAAGCTTTCTTT. Amino acids: CASSFAGVPSPNTEAFF. The chain uses TRBV10-1 and TRBJ1-1; D may be TRBD1 (6 bases). Trimming cost V 6 bases and J 1 base, with 21 bases left between them. The CDR3 is 17 amino acids. CDR1 WNHNN and CDR2 SYGVQD come from the germline V gene (reference sequence).

The rearrangement uses TRBV5-4 and TRBJ2-1, with TRBD2 matching 10 bases. The CDR3 is 14 amino acids. With V trimmed by 4 bases and J by 6 bases, 4 bases remained unmatched. From germline, CDR1 is SGHNT and CDR2 YYREEE (reference sequence). The CDR3 nucleotides are TGTGCCAGCAGCCGATGGACTAGCGGCAATGAGCAGTTCTTC. Residues: CASSRWTSGNEQFF.

The chain links TRBV6-5 to TRBJ2-7; the D is unclear. This CDR3 region has 14 residues. V lost 0 bases and J 3 bases, leaving 9 bases between the germline ends. The germline V gene encodes CDR1 MNHEY and CDR2 SVGAGI. The CDR3 spells CASSYSWTDYEQYF. CDR3 DNA sequence: TGTGCCAGCAGTTACTCGTGGACCGACTACGAGCAGTACTTC.

The chain has TRBV13 and TRBJ2-5, with TRBD1 matching over 9 bases. There are 14 residues in the CDR3. Germline assignment: CDR1 PRHDT and CDR2 FYEKMQ (reference sequence). J lost 2 bases, V lost 6 bases, and 4 bases had no gene match. The CDR3 nucleotides are TGTGCCAGCAGTGGAGACAGGGGGCAAGAGACCCAGTACTTC. Translated: CASSGDRGQETQYF.

The chain employs TRBV6-5 and TRBJ1-4; D remains unclear. CDR3 length: 13 residues. The germline V and J ends were trimmed by 6 bases and 3 bases, with 8 bases remaining between them. The V gene's germline CDR1 is MNHEY and CDR2 SVGAGI. The CDR3 sequence is CASRDLPNEKLFF. The CDR3 DNA follows: TGTGCCAGCAGAGACCTGCCTAATGAAAAACTGTTTTTT.

The J gene is TRBJ2-5, the V gene TRBV20-1; 7 nucleotides align to TRBD2. Germline-derived CDR1 and CDR2 are DFQATT and SNEGSKA (reference sequence). The CDR3 has 14 residues. V shed 3 bases and J 5 bases; nucleotides not matched to a gene: 9. The chain's CDR3 is CSASRRETSETQYF. DNA of the CDR3: TGCAGTGCTAGTCGGCGGGAGACCTCGGAGACCCAGTACTTC.

The CDR3 coding sequence is TGTGCCAGCTCACAGTCGGGCAGTAGCAATTCACCCCTCCACTTT. Translation: CASSQSGSSNSPLHF. This chain uses TRBV18 with TRBJ1-6, with D uncertain. The CDR3 runs to 15 residues. CDR1 is KGHSH, CDR2 LQKENI, per germline. V shed 4 bases and J shed 7 bases, with 14 bases lying between them. Full variable domain (rest looked up from reference TRBV18 and TRBJ1-6): NAGVMQNPRHLVRRRGQEARLRCSPMKGHSHVYWYRQLPEEGLKFMVYLQKENIIDESGMPKERFSAEFPKEGPSILRIQQVVRGDSAAYFCASSQSGSSNSPLHFGNGTRLTVT.

The chain uses TRBV5-1 and TRBJ2-2, with 11 positions matching TRBD1. CDR1 SGHRS and CDR2 YFSETQ come from the germline V gene. Trimming took 0 bases from V and 5 from J; bases not matched to a gene: 6. The CDR3 spans 17 residues. The CDR3 loop is CASSLALGTGGTGELFF. For the CDR3, the DNA is TGCGCCAGCAGCTTGGCCCTCGGGACAGGGGGAACCGGGGAGCTGTTTTTT.

V is TRBV2 and J is TRBJ1-5; possibly TRBD1 for D (5 bases). The CDR3 loop spans 13 amino acids. Germline values: CDR1 SNHLY, CDR2 FYNNEI. Trimming shortened V by 4 bases and J by 7 bases, and 11 bases separated the two germline ends. The CDR3 reads CASSGDLIQPQHF. In DNA form, the CDR3 reads TGTGCCAGCAGTGGGGACCTCATCCAGCCCCAGCATTTT.

The chain links TRBV4-3 to TRBJ2-2, with TRBD1 matching 7 bases. The germline V gene encodes CDR1 LGHNA and CDR2 YSLEER. V lost 3 bases, J lost 3 bases, and 7 bases stayed unmatched. The CDR3 spans 16 residues. CDR3 amino acids: CASSHGDSFYTGELFF. CDR3 bases: TGCGCCAGCAGCCATGGGGACAGCTTTTACACCGGGGAGCTGTTTTTT.

Note on this clone: The junction and the germline gene differ at one end; a read error may be behind it. The CDR3 bases are TGTGCCAGCAGCTTGGGGGGGAGGAACCCCTATGAGCAGTACTTC. Amino acid sequence: CASSLGGRNPYEQYF. V usage is TRBV5-5 and J usage is TRBJ2-7; the D gene is possibly TRBD2 (6 bases). This CDR3 is built from 15 residues. From germline, CDR1 is SGHKS and CDR2 YYEKEE (reference sequence).

This clone was recorded at least ten times. The chain uses TRBV4-3 and TRBJ2-1; no clear D gene. Germline V gene sequence: CDR1 LGHNA, CDR2 YSLEER. V was cut by 4 bases and J by 0 bases, with 13 bases left in between. The CDR3 totals 16 residues. CDR3 bases: TGCGCCAGCAGCCTAAGGGTAGGCGGCTCCTACAATGAGCAGTTCTTC. It codes for CASSLRVGGSYNEQFF.

V gene TRBV24-1 combines with J gene TRBJ2-3; the match to TRBD1 covers 7 bases. J was trimmed by 1 base and V by 6 bases; bases with no gene match: 6. This CDR3 has 15 amino acids. Germline V gene lookup returns CDR1 KGHDR and CDR2 SFDVKD. This CDR3 reads CATSSGGMGTDTQYF. In nucleotides, the CDR3 is TGTGCCACCAGTTCAGGGGGTATGGGCACAGATACGCAGTATTTT.

The chain uses TRBV5-1 and TRBJ2-5; 7 nucleotides line up with TRBD1. V trimming: 1 base; J trimming: 2 bases; junction bases outside the gene matches: 8. The CDR3 loop spans 16 amino acids. The germline V gene has CDR1 SGHRS and CDR2 YFSETQ. CDR3 DNA: TGCGCCAGCAGCTTGTTTCAGGGGGTAGGACAAGAGACCCAGTACTTC. It is translated as CASSLFQGVGQETQYF.

The CDR3 loop reads CATSRDRANTEAFF. The CDR3 region has the DNA TGTGCCACCAGCAGGGACAGGGCAAACACTGAAGCTTTCTTT. The V call is TRBV15, the J call TRBJ1-1, with 8 positions matching TRBD1. Germline CDR1 and CDR2: LNHNV and YYDKDF (reference sequence). V was clipped by 3 bases and J by 2 bases; unmatched bases: 2. The CDR3 runs 14 residues.